This T cell receptor beta chain was captured in a study of blood T cell repertoires in COVID-19 (TCRdb year 2020). Regarding the complete study: Samples covering the acute and convalescent phases of COVID-19 were provided by collaborators in the United States, Italy and Spain. Nearly every sample came with metadata listing a de-identified subject ID, COVID-19 status, age in years and sex. HLA class I and class II types, where available, came from metadata supplied by the sample provider rather than from assay-based typing. The repertoires were released in a freely available public database meant as a resource for research on the immune response to SARS-CoV-2. The material from the prospective study consisted of cDNA or gDNA derived from T cells, B-cell-depleted T cells, or PBMCs. Samples came from the ongoing ImmuneRACE study (first 160 participants) plus 1,254 subjects from 6 global collaborators. Subjects who had been exposed to COVID-19, were actively infected with it, or had recovered from it provided the deeply sampled blood TCRbeta repertoires that made up the dataset.

From a lookup of the germline V gene, CDR1 and CDR2 are SGHDT and YYEEEE. The CDR3 runs 15 residues from the cysteine to the phenylalanine. Just CDR3 DNA is preserved here, 45 bases in frame from base 1. V is clipped by 4 bases and J by 1 base, and the sequence between their germline boundaries is 12 bases long. Overall study outcomes, separate from this receptor: The quantity of clinical and demographic metadata differed by source and by participant and was supplied without curation.

Another Seattle source contributed samples from volunteer blood donors who had recovered from COVID-19. Each collaborating institution followed its own protocols to collect whole blood in K2EDTA tubes. For TCRbeta analysis, collaborators shipped samples in one of three forms: frozen whole blood, isolated PBMCs, or DNA extracted from either of those sample types. Regarding this clone: Its target antigen remains unknown. Base qualities are not provided; no much larger clone lies one nucleotide away.

TCRbeta CDR3 regions were amplified from genomic DNA using the immunoSEQ Assay, a bias-controlled multiplex PCR. Per the authors' processing: The number of nucleated cells in each sample was estimated by amplification of reference gene primers within the assay. To quantify the absolute abundance of each unique TCRbeta CDR3 rearrangement, sequence reads were collapsed and filtered. For each sample, productive Simpson clonality was calculated by taking the square root of Simpson's diversity index across productive rearrangements. TCRdb took this table from immuneACCESS and kept in-frame rearrangements with V and J called. Such tables lack part of the clones; where checked against another copy, unresolved V genes explain under half of the gap, and the rest is unexplained. For V, J and clone size, that table is used; D and trimming come from the DNA. In this sample the table shows under 250,000 clones, 86% of which occur a single time. The ten largest clones take up 1.5% to 2% of the sample.

The chain couples TRBV5-6 to TRBJ2-1, and TRBD1 may be the D gene, going by 5 matching bases. Sequenced material: peripheral blood. This receptor was taken from a woman aged 55-75 years who had recovered from COVID-19. The CDR3: CASSRSAGSYNEQFF. The DNA is as follows: TGTGCCAGCAGCCGCTCGGCAGGGTCCTACAATGAGCAGTTCTTC.